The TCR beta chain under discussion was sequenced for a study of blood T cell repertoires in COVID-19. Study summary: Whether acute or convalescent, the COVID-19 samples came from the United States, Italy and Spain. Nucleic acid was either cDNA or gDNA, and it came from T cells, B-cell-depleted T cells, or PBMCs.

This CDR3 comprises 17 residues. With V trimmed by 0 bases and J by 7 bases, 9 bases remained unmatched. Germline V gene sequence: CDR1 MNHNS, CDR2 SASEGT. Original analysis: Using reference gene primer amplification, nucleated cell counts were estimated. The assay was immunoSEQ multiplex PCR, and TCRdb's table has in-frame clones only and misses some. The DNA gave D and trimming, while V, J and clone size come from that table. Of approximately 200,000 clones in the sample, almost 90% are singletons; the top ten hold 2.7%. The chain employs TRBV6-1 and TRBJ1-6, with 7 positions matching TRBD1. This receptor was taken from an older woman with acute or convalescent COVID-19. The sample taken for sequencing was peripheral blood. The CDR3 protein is CASSEALLGTVNSPLHF. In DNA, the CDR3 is TGTGCCAGCAGTGAAGCGCTTCTCGGGACAGTCAATTCACCCCTCCACTTT.